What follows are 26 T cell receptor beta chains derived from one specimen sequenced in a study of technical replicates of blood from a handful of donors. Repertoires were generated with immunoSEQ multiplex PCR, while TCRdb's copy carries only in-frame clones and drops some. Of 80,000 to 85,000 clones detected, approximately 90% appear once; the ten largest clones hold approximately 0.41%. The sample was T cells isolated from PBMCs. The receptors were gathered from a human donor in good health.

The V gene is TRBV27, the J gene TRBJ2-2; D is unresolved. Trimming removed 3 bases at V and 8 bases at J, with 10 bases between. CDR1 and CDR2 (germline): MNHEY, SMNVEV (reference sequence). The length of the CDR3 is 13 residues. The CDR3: CASSFSARGELFF. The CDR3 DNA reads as TGTGCCAGCAGTTTTTCCGCTAGGGGGGAGCTGTTTTTT.

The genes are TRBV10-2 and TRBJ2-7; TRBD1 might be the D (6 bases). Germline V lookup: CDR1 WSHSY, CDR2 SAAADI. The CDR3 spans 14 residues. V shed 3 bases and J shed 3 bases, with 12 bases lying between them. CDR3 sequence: CASSDTGQNYEQYF. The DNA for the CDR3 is TGCGCCAGCAGTGACACGGGACAAAACTACGAGCAGTACTTC.

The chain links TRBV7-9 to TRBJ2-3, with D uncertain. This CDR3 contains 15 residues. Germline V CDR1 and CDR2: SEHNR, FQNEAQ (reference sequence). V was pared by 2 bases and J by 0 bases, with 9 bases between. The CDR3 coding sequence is TGTGCCAGCAGCTTAATAGCCGCTAGCACAGATACGCAGTATTTT. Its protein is CASSLIAASTDTQYF.

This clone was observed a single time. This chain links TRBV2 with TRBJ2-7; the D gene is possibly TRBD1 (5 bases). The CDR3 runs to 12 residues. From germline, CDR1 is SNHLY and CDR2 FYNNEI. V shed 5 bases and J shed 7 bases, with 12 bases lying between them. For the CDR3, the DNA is TGTGCCAGCAGTCTACAGGTGTTGGAGCAGTACTTC. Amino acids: CASSLQVLEQYF.

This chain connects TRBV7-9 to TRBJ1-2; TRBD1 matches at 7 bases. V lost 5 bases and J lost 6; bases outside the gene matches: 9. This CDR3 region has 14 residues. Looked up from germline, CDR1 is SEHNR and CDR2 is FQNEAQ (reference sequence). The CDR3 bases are TGTGCCAGCAGCCAAGACAGGGTACCCAATGGCTACACCTTC. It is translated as CASSQDRVPNGYTF.

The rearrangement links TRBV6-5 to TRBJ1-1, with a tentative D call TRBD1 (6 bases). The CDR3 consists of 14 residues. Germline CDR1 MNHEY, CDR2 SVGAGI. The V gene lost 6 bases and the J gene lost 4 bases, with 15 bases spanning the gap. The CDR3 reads CASSQNRVATEAFF. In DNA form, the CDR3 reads TGTGCCAGCAGCCAAAACAGGGTGGCCACTGAAGCTTTCTTT.

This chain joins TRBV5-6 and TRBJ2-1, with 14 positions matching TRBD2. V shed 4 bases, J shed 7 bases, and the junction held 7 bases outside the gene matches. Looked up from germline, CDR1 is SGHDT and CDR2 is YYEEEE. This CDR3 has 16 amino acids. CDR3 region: CASSDKTSGRGNEQFF. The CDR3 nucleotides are TGTGCCAGCAGCGACAAGACTAGCGGGAGGGGAAATGAGCAGTTCTTC.

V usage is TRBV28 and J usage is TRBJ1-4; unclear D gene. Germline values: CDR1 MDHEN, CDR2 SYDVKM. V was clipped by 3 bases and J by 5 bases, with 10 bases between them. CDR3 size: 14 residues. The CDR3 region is CASSFTDMNEKLFF. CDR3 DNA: TGTGCCAGCAGTTTTACAGACATGAATGAAAAACTGTTTTTT.

The CDR3, as DNA: TGCGCCAGCAGCCGGGGCCCGGACATTCAGTACTTC. It encodes CASSRGPDIQYF. The rearrangement links TRBV4-1 to TRBJ2-4; possibly TRBD1 for D (5 bases). The CDR3 extends over 12 amino acids. With 4 bases removed from V and 8 bases from J, the gap between germline ends came to 9 bases. Germline CDR1 and CDR2: MGHRA and YSYEKL.

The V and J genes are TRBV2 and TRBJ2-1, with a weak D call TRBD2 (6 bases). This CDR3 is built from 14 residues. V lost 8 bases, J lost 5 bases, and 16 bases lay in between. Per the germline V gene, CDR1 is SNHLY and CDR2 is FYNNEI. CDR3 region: CASFRPSADNEQFF. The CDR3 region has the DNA TGTGCCAGCTTTAGGCCTAGCGCAGACAATGAGCAGTTCTTC.

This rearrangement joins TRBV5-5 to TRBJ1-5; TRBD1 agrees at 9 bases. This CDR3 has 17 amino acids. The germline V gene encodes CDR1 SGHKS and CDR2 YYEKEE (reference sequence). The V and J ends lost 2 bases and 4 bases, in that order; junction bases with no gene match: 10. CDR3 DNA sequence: TGTGCCAGCAGCTTTGGGCCTGACAGGGGGAGAAATCAGCCCCAGCATTTT. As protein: CASSFGPDRGRNQPQHF.

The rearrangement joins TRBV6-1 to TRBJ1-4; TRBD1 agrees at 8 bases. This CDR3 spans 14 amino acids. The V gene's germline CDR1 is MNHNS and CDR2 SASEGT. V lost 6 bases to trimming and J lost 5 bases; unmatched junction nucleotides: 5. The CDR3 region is CASSPDRGNEKLFF. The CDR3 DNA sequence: TGTGCCAGCAGCCCAGACAGGGGAAATGAAAAACTGTTTTTT.

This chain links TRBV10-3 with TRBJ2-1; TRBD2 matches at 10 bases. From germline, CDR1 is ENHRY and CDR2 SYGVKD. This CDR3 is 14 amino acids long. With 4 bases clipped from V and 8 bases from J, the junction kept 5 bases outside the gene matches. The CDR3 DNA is TGTGCCATCAGTGCCAGCGGGAGGGCTGATGAGCAGTTCTTC. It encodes CAISASGRADEQFF.

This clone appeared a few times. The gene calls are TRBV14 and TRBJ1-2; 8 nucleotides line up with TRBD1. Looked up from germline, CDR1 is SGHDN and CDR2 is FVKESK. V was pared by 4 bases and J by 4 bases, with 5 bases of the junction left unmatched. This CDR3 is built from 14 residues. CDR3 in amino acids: CASSRSTGAYGYTF. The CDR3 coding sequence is TGTGCCAGCAGCCGTTCGACAGGGGCCTATGGCTACACCTTC.

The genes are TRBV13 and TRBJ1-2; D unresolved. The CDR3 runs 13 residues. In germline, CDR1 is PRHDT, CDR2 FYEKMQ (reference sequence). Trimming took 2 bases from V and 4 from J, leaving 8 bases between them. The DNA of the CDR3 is TGTGCCAGCAGCTTATACGAGGGCTATGGCTACACCTTC. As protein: CASSLYEGYGYTF.

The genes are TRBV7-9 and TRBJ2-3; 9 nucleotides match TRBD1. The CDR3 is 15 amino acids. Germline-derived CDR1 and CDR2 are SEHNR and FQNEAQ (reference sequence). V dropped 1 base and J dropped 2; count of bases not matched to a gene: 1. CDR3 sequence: CASSLGQGDTDTQYF. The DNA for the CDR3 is TGTGCCAGCAGCTTAGGACAGGGGGACACAGATACGCAGTATTTT. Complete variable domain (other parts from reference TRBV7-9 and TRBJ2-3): DTGVSQNPRHKITKRGQNVTFRCDPISEHNRLYWYRQTLGQGPEFLTYFQNEAQLEKSRLLSDRFSAERPKGSFSTLEIQRTEQGDSAMYLCASSLGQGDTDTQYFGPGTRLTVL.

CDR3 in DNA: TGCAGCGTTGAGGGGCAGGGAGGTGAGCCCCAGCATTTT. This codes for CSVEGQGGEPQHF. V usage is TRBV29-1 and J usage is TRBJ1-5; perhaps TRBD1 as D (5 bases). The CDR3 contains 13 residues. Trimming left V 3 bases short and J 8 bases short, with 14 bases between. CDR1 SQVTM and CDR2 ANQGSEA come from the germline V gene.

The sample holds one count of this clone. CDR3 sequence (DNA): TGTGCCAGCAGTGTAGAGCGGCTGTACAATGAGCAGTTCTTC. This codes for CASSVERLYNEQFF. The J gene is TRBJ2-1, the V gene TRBV25-1; possible D gene TRBD2, 5 bases. This CDR3 spans 14 amino acids. Germline V lookup: CDR1 MGHDK, CDR2 SYGVNS. The germline V and J ends were trimmed by 4 bases and 4 bases, with 11 bases remaining between them. The complete variable domain, with remaining parts taken from reference TRBV25-1 and TRBJ2-1, reads EADIYQTPRYLVIGTGKKITLECSQTMGHDKMYWYQQDPGMELHLIHYSYGVNSTEKGDLSSESTVSRIRTEHFPLTLESARPSHTSQYLCASSVERLYNEQFFGPGTRLTVL.

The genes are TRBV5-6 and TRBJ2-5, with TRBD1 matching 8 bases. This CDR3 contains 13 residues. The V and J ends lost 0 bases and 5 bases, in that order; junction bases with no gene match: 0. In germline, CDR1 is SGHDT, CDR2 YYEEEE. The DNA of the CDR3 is TGTGCCAGCAGCTTGGACAGGGGGGAGACCCAGTACTTC. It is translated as CASSLDRGETQYF.

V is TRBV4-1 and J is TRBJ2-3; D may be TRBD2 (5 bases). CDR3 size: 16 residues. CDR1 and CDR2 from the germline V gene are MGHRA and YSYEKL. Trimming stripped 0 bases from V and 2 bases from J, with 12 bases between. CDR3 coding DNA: TGCGCCAGCAGCCAAGATCGTCAGACTATCACAGATACGCAGTATTTT. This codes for CASSQDRQTITDTQYF.

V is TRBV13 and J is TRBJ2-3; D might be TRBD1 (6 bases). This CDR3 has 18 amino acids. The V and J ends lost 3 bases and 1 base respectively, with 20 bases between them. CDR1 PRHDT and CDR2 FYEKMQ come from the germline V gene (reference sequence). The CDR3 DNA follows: TGTGCCAGCAGCTTCCTGAAACAGGGCTACACGGGCACAGATACGCAGTATTTT. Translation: CASSFLKQGYTGTDTQYF.

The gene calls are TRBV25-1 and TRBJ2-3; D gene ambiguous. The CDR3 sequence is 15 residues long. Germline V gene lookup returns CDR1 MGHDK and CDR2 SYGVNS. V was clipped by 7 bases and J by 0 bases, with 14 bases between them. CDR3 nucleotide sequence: TGTGCCAGCACGGAGAGCTTTACCAGCACAGATACGCAGTATTTT. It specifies CASTESFTSTDTQYF.

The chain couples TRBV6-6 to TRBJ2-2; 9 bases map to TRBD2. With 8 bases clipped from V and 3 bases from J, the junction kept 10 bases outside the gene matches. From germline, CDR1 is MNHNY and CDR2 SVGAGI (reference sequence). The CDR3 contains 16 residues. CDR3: CASETGLALYTGELFF. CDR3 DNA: TGTGCCAGCGAGACCGGACTAGCGTTATACACCGGGGAGCTGTTTTTT.

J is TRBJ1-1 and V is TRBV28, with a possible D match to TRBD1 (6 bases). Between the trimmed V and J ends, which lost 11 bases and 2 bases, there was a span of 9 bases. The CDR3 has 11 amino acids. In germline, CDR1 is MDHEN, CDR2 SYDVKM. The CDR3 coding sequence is TGTGCCGGACAGAAAAACACTGAAGCTTTCTTT. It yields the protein CAGQKNTEAFF. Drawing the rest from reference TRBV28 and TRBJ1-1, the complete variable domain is DVKVTQSSRYLVKRTGEKVFLECVQDMDHENMFWYRQDPGLGLRLIYFSYDVKMKEKGDIPEGYSVSREKKERFSLILESASTNQTSMYLCAGQKNTEAFFGQGTRLTVV.

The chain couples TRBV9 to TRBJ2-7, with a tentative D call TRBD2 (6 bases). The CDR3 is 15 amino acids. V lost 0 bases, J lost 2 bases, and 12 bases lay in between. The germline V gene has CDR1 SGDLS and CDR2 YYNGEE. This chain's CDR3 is CASSVGGILAYEQYF. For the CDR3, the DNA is TGTGCCAGCAGCGTAGGCGGGATCCTGGCCTACGAGCAGTACTTC. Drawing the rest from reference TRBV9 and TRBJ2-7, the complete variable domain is DSGVTQTPKHLITATGQRVTLRCSPRSGDLSVYWYQQSLDQGLQFLIQYYNGEERAKGNILERFSAQQFPDLHSELNLSSLELGDSALYFCASSVGGILAYEQYFGPGTRLTVT.

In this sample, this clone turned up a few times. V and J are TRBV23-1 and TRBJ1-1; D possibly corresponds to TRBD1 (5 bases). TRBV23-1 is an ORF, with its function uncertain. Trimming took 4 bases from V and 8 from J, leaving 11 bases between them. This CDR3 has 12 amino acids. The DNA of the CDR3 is TGCGCCAGCAGTCCTCCGGGACTCGAAGCTTTCTTT. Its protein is CASSPPGLEAFF.